The sequence of this TCR beta chain was determined in a study of pediatric ulcerative colitis. The repertoire was sequenced with immunoSEQ multiplex PCR; TCRdb's copy has only in-frame clones and lacks some. Among tens of thousands of clones, almost 85% were seen once, and the ten largest hold approximately 4.3%. The TCR originated in a boy aged 5 to 17 with severe ulcerative colitis. The sequencing sample was made of blood.

CDR3 DNA sequence: TGTGCCAGCAGTTGGGACAGGGGAAGCTATGGCTACACCTTC. Amino acid sequence: CASSWDRGSYGYTF. This chain uses TRBV6-5 with TRBJ1-2, with 10 bases that match TRBD1. The V gene's germline CDR1 is MNHEY and CDR2 SVGAGI. Losses at the gene ends were 4 bases for V and 4 bases for J; bases not matched to a gene: 3. The CDR3 consists of 14 residues.